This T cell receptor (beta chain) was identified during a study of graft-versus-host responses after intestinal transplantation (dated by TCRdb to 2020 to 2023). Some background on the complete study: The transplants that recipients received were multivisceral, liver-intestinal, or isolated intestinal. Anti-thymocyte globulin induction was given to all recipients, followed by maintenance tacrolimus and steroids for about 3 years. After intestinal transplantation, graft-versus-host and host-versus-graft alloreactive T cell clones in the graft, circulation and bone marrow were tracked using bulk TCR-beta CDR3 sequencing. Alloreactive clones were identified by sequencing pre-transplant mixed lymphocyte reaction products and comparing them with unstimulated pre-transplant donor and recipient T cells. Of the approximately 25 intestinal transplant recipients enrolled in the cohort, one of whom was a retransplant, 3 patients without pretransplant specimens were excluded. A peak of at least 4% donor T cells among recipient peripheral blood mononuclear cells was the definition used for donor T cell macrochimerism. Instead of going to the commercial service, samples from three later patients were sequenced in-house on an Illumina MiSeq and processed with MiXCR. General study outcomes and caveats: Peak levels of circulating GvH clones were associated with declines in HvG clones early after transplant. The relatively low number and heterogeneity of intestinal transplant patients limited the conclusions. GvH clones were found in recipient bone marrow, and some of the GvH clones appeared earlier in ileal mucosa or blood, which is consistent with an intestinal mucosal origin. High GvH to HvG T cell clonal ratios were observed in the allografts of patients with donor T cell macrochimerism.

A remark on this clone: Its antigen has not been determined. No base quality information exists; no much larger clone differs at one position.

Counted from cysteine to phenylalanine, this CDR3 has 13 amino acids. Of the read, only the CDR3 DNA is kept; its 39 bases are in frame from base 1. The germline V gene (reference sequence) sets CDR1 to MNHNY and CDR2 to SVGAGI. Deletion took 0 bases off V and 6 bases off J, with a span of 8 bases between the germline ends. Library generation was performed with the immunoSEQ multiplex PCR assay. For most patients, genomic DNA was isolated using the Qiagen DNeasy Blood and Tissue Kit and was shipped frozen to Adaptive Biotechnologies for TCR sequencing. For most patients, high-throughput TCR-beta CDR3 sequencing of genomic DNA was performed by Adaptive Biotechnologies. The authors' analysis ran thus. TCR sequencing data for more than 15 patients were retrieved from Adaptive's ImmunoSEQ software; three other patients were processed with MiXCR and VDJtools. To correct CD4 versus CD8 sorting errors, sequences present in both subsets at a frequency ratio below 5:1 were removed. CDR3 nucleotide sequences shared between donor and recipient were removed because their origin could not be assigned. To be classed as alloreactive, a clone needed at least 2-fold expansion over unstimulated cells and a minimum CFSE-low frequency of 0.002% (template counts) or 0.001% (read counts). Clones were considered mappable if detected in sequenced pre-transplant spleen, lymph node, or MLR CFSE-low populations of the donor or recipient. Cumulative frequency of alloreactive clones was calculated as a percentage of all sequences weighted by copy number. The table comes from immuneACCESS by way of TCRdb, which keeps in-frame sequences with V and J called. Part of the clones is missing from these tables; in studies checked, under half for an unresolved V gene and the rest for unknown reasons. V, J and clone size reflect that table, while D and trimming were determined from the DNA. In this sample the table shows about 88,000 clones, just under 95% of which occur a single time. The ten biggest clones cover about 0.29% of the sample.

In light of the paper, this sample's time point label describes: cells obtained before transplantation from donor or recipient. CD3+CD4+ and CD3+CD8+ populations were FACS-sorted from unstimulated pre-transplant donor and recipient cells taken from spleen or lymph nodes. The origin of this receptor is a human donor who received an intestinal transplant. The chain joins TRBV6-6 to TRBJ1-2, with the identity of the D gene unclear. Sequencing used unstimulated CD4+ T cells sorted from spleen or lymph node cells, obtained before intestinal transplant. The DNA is TGTGCCAGCAGTTACTCGCCCTTCGATGGCTACACCTTC. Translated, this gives CASSYSPFDGYTF.